This is a list of T cell receptor beta chains from one sample in a study of read filtering for tumor transcriptome and immune sequencing. From the reads, TCRdb called clonotypes with MiXCR, one entry per CDR3 protein. The top ten hold more than 15% of the sample, which has tens of thousands of distinct CDR3 sequences, approximately 17% seen once. Sequenced material: a population of CD138-negative cells sorted from bone marrow. Receptors originate from a donor at least 40 years old with multiple myeloma. CDR3s include the opening cysteine and the closing phenylalanine or tryptophan. D genes are given only for firm matches. Clone size, where shown, is once, few, many, or a class for clones that have expanded.

TRBV6-1	TRBD1	TRBJ2-7	13	many	TGTGCCAGCAGTCGAGACAGGGGAAACGAGCAGTACTTC	CASSRDRGNEQYF
TRBV12-3/TRBV12-4	TRBD1	TRBJ2-5	16	many	TGTGCCAGCAGTTCCACCGGACAGGTGACACAAGAGACCCAGTACTTC	CASSSTGQVTQETQYF
TRBV12-3/TRBV12-4	-	TRBJ2-7	13	few	TGTGCCAGCAGTACCCACGGTGGGTCCCCACAGTACTTC	CASSTHGGSPQYF
TRBV6-6	-	TRBJ1-5	14	many	TGTGCCAGCAGTTACCTTAGTATAAGTCAGCCCCAGCATTTT	CASSYLSISQPQHF
TRBV5-1	-	TRBJ2-1	13	-	TGTGCCAGCAGCCCGCTGATCAAGAATGGGCAGTTCTTC	CASSPLIKNGQFF
TRBV11-2	-	TRBJ2-1	17	many	TGTGCCAGCAGCCCACCGGAAGGGCCGGGCTCCTACAATGAGCAGTTCTTC	CASSPPEGPGSYNEQFF
TRBV7-9	-	TRBJ2-5	14	few	TGTGCCAGCAGCTTTTCCCAGGGGCGGGAGACCCAGTACTTC	CASSFSQGRETQYF
TRBV6-1	TRBD1	TRBJ2-6	17	many	TGTGCCAGCACCTTGACAGGGGGCGGCTCTGGGGCCAACGTCCTGACTTTC	CASTLTGGGSGANVLTF
TRBV6-1	TRBD1	TRBJ2-7	15	many	TGTGCCAGCTTGGACAGGGAGTTCGAAAACTACGAGCAGTACTTC	CASLDREFENYEQYF
TRBV12-3/TRBV12-4	-	TRBJ1-1	14	many	TGTGCCAGCAGCCGGAGTGGGACTGGGACTGAAGCTTTCTTT	CASSRSGTGTEAFF
TRBV6-2/TRBV6-3	TRBD1	TRBJ1-2	18	many	TGTGCCAGCAGTTACTCGGATACCGGGACAGGGGGCGACTATGGCTACACCTTC	CASSYSDTGTGGDYGYTF
TRBV20-1	-	TRBJ2-1	11	many	TGCAGTGCTAGAGTGATCAATGAGCAGTTCTTC	CSARVINEQFF
TRBV29-1	TRBD1	TRBJ2-7	14	many	TGCAGCGTTGGGGGGAAACAGGGGGCCGGCGAGCAGTACTTC	CSVGGKQGAGEQYF